This T cell receptor (beta chain) was found in a study of T cell changes during pregnancy in multiple sclerosis. Sequencing was performed with immunoSEQ multiplex PCR; in TCRdb, only in-frame clones are kept and a portion is missing. The repertoire has approximately 60,000 clones, over 85% of them found once; the top ten carry roughly 0.33%. The CDR3 is made up of 16 amino acids. CDR1 and CDR2 from the germline V gene are SGHVS and FQNEAQ. V was pared by 1 base and J by 1 base, with 6 bases of the junction left unmatched. The specimen was CD4+ T cells from peripheral blood mononuclear cells, collected before pregnancy. This chain joins TRBV7-8 and TRBJ2-7; 8 bases are a match to TRBD2. This TCR came from a female donor with multiple sclerosis, enrolled in a pregnancy study. The CDR3 loop reads CASSLVRGGASYEQYF. As DNA, the CDR3 is TGTGCCAGCAGCTTAGTTCGGGGGGGCGCGTCCTACGAGCAGTACTTC. Based on the CDR3 plus reference TRBV7-8 and TRBJ2-7, the full variable domain is GAGVSQSPRYKVAKRGQDVALRCDPISGHVSLFWYQQALGQGPEFLTYFQNEAQLDKSGLPSDRFFAERPEGSVSTLKIQRTQQEDSAVYLCASSLVRGGASYEQYFGPGTRLTVT.